Below are 2 T cell receptor beta chains sequenced from a single sample in a study of T-cell reconstitution after alpha-beta-depleted transplantation in children. TCRbeta library preparation incorporated unique molecular identifiers. TCRdb recomputed calls from the PCR reads with MiXCR, one row per CDR3 protein. The profile shows 450,000 to 700,000 distinct CDR3 sequences, more than 20% of them singletons. The sequences come from PBMCs, collected before TCRalphabeta/CD19-depleted stem cell transplant. All receptors come from a boy in the first two years of life with Wiskott-Aldrich syndrome, due to receive a stem cell transplant.

The rearrangement links TRBV7-9 to TRBJ2-3, with D unclear. From germline, CDR1 is SEHNR and CDR2 FQNEAQ (reference sequence). Trimming left V 0 bases short and J 6 bases short, with 7 bases between. This CDR3 contains 13 residues. The CDR3 coding sequence is TGTGCCAGCAGCTTAGCCAAGAGTGATACGCAGTATTTT. Translation gives CASSLAKSDTQYF.

This clonotype came up a few times. This chain joins TRBV20-1 and TRBJ2-1; the match to TRBD2 covers 8 bases. The CDR3 totals 15 residues. Germline values: CDR1 DFQATT, CDR2 SNEGSKA (reference sequence). V shed 0 bases, J shed 5 bases, and the junction held 6 bases outside the gene matches. The CDR3 DNA is TGCAGTGCTAGAGATTCCCAGCGGGAGAACAATGAGCAGTTCTTC. Translating gives CSARDSQRENNEQFF.